A single sample is the source of the 3 T cell receptor beta chains below, sequenced in a study of OX40 agonist ivuxolimab in advanced cancers. This table comes from immunoSEQ multiplex PCR, and its TCRdb copy is limited to in-frame clones, with some not included. The table lists about 70,000 clones, 75% to 90% of them singletons. The sequenced sample was CD4+ or CD8+ T cells sorted from blood, obtained in a trial of the OX40 agonist ivuxolimab. The source of these receptors is an adult with an advanced solid tumor such as melanoma, head and neck, liver or kidney cancer.

This sequence joins TRBV7-6 and TRBJ1-2, with D maybe TRBD1 (5 bases). The V end was cut by 8 bases, the J end by 1 base, with 11 bases between. The CDR3 runs to 13 residues. Germline V lookup: CDR1 SGHVS, CDR2 FNYEAQ. The CDR3 DNA sequence: TGTGCCAGCGGGCAGGGTAATAACTATGGCTACACCTTC. As protein: CASGQGNNYGYTF.

The chain joins TRBV29-1 to TRBJ2-7; 9 bases are a match to TRBD2. Germline V lookup: CDR1 SQVTM, CDR2 ANQGSEA. The J segment lost 5 bases and the V segment lost 3 bases, leaving 8 bases of the junction unmatched. CDR3 length: 14 amino acids. CDR3 coding DNA: TGCAGCGTTGACTTCGAACAGCGGGGGGACGAGCAGTACTTC. It specifies CSVDFEQRGDEQYF.

This rearrangement joins TRBV6-5 to TRBJ1-5, with D possibly matching TRBD1 (5 bases). CDR1 is MNHEY and CDR2 is SVGAGI in the germline V gene. This CDR3 is built from 15 residues. V lost 0 bases and J lost 6, with 12 bases in between. In DNA form, the CDR3 reads TGTGCCAGCAGTTACTCGCCAGGGATAGCTCAGCCCCAGCATTTT. Translated: CASSYSPGIAQPQHF.